This T cell receptor beta chain was retrieved from a study of shared clonotypes between healthy human individuals. Study-level findings and limits: Depth was large, yet rarefaction showed that sorted-subset sequencing was incomplete. Generally, naive subsets (rather than memory subsets) showed larger estimated richness.

This clone was recorded only once. Its specificity is not known. The sample holds other DNA sequences that translate to the same CDR3. Sequencing was performed with immunoSEQ multiplex PCR; in TCRdb, only in-frame clones are kept and a portion is missing. The table has more than 1.2 million clones, around 98.5% seen once; the top ten hold about 0.34%. The origin of this receptor is a man aged 25-45 years in good health. Sequenced sample: naive CD4+ T cells sorted from blood. Subset: CD45RA+ positively selected.

For the CDR3, the DNA is TGCGCCAGCAGCTTGGCTTTAGGGTACAATGAGCAGTTCTTC. This encodes CASSLALGYNEQFF. The gene calls are TRBV5-1 and TRBJ2-1; D gene uncertain. Germline values: CDR1 SGHRS, CDR2 YFSETQ. Trimming pared 0 bases from V and 4 bases from J, leaving 8 bases between. There are 14 residues in the CDR3.